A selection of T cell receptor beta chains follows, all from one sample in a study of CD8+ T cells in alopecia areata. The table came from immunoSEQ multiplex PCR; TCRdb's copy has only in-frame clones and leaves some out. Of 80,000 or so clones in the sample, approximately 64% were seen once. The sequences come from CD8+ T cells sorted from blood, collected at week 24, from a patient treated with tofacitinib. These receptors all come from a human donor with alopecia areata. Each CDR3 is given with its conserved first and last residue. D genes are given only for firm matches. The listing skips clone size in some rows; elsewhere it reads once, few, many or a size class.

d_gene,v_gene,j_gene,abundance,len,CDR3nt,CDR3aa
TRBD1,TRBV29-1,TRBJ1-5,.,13,TGCAGCGTTCATCAGGGGGACAATCAGCCCCAGCATTTT,CSVHQGDNQPQHF
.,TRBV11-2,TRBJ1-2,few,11,TGTGCCAGCAGCTCGCAACAGGGCTACACCTTC,CASSSQQGYTF
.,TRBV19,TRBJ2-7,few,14,TGTGCCAGTAGTACGGGCGGGATCTCCTACGAGCAGTACTTC,CASSTGGISYEQYF
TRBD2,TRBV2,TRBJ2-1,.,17,TGTGCCAGCAGTGAAGTTATGGGACTAGCGGCCTACAATGAGCAGTTCTTC,CASSEVMGLAAYNEQFF
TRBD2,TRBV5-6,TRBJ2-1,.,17,TGTGCCAGCAGCCCGGAGTCCGGGACTAGCGTCCCCAATGAGCAGTTCTTC,CASSPESGTSVPNEQFF
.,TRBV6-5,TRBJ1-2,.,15,TGTGCCAGCACTCAAACGGGGGCCTTGCTTAATGGCTACACCTTC,CASTQTGALLNGYTF
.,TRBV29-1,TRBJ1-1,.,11,TGCAGCGTCGATCGGAACACTGAAGCTTTCTTT,CSVDRNTEAFF
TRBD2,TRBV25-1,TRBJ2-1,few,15,TGTGCCAGCAGGGGGGGACTAGCGGGCTACAATGAGCAGTTCTTC,CASRGGLAGYNEQFF
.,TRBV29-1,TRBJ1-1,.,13,TGCAGCGGCCTGGGGGGTACAGGCGCTGAAGCTTTCTTT,CSGLGGTGAEAFF
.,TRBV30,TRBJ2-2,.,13,TGTGCCTGGGACCCTCCGGGCACCGGGGAGCTGTTTTTT,CAWDPPGTGELFF
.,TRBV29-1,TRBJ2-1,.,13,TGCAGCGTTGAAGCAGGCGACTACAATGAGCAGTTCTTC,CSVEAGDYNEQFF
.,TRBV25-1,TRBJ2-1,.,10,TGTGCCAGCGGGGAGAATGAGCAGTTCTTC,CASGENEQFF
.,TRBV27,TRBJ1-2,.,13,TGTGCCAGCAGTTTAACAGACAGATATGGCTACACCTTC,CASSLTDRYGYTF
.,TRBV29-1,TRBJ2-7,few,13,TGCAGCGTTGAAGGTGCAGGGGACTACGAGCAGTACTTC,CSVEGAGDYEQYF
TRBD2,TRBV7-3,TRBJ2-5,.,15,TGTGCCAGCAGCTTAGGGCTTAGCGGGGAAGAGACCCAGTACTTC,CASSLGLSGEETQYF
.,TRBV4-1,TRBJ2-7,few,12,TGTGCCAGCAGCCAAGACTCCTACGAGCAGTACTTC,CASSQDSYEQYF
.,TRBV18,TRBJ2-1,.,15,TGTGCCAGCTCACCCAGAGACTACCCTGTGGATGAGCAGTTCTTC,CASSPRDYPVDEQFF
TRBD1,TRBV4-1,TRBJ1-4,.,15,TGCGCCAGCAGCCAGGAGACAGGGACGAATGAAAAACTGTTTTTT,CASSQETGTNEKLFF
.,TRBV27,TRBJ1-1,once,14,TGTGCCAGCACCCCAACCGGTGTGTTGACTGAAGCTTTCTTT,CASTPTGVLTEAFF
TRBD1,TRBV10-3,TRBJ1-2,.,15,TGTGCCATCAGTGAATCAGGGGGCTTAGACTATGGCTACACCTTC,CAISESGGLDYGYTF
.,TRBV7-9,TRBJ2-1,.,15,TGTGCCAGCAGCTTAGCGGGAATTGGCACAGAGGAGCAGTTCTTC,CASSLAGIGTEEQFF
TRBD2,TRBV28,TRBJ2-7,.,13,TGTGCCAGCAGTCTAGCGGGAGTAGACGAGCAGTACTTC,CASSLAGVDEQYF
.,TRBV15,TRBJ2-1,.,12,TGTGCCACCAGCAGAGAGGCGAGTGAGCAGTTCTTC,CATSREASEQFF
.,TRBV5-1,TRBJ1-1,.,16,TGCGCCAGCAGCTTGGCCGAAGGCATCTGGGCCACTGAAGCTTTCTTT,CASSLAEGIWATEAFF
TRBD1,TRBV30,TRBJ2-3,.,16,TGTGCCTGGAGTTACGGGACAGGCAATGTGGCAGATACGCAGTATTTT,CAWSYGTGNVADTQYF
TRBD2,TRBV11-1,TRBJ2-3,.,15,TGTGCCAGCAGCATGACTAGCTACCGCCCAGATACGCAGTATTTT,CASSMTSYRPDTQYF
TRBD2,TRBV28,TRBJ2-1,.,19,TGTGCCAGCAGCCCGGCGACTAGCGGGAGCTATAGCTCCTACAATGAGCAGTTCTTC,CASSPATSGSYSSYNEQFF
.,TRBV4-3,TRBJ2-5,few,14,TGCGCCAGCAGCCAAGGACGGGCATATGAGACCCAGTACTTC,CASSQGRAYETQYF
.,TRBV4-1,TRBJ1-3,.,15,TGCGCCAGCAGCCAAGGACCGAACTCTGGAAACACCATATATTTT,CASSQGPNSGNTIYF
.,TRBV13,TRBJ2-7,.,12,TGTGCCAGCAGCTCCCCCCCCGAAGAGCAGTACTTC,CASSSPPEEQYF
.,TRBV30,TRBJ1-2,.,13,TGTGCCTGGACAGCGGCAGCTAACTATGGCTACACCTTC,CAWTAAANYGYTF
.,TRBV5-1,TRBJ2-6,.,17,TGCGCCAGCAGCTTGGACCATCTTTGGTCTGGGGCCAACGTCCTGACTTTC,CASSLDHLWSGANVLTF
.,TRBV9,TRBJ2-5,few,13,TGTGCCAGCAGCGCCGTCCCCCAAGAGACCCAGTACTTC,CASSAVPQETQYF
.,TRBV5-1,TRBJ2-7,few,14,TGCGCCAGCAGCTTGGCCCGGGTGGAGCACGAGCAGTACTTC,CASSLARVEHEQYF
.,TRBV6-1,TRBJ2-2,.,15,TGTGCCAGCAGTGAACAAAGGGGGAACACCGGGGAGCTGTTTTTT,CASSEQRGNTGELFF
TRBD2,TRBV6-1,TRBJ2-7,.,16,TGTGCCAGCAGTGTTTCGGGGGGGGCTCTAGCTCTCGAGCAGTACTTC,CASSVSGGALALEQYF
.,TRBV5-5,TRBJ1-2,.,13,TGTGCCAGCAGCTGGGGGGAATACTATGGCTACACCTTC,CASSWGEYYGYTF
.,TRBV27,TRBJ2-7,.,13,TGTGCCAGCAGTTTATGGTCAGGGGCCGAGCAGTACTTC,CASSLWSGAEQYF
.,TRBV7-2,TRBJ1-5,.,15,TGTGCCAGCAGCTTAGTTACGGGGCAGGGACAGCCCCAGCATTTT,CASSLVTGQGQPQHF